Sequencing of this TCR beta chain was carried out in a study of T cells in Graves' hyperthyroidism and ophthalmopathy. Study-wide results and limits: A model of 13 V-J pairs discriminated ophthalmopathy from stable hyperthyroidism. Among thyroid clonotypes expanded above 0.001, most also appeared in blood.

Amplified TCR beta CDR3 regions derived from RNA transcripts. RT-PCR in the first round (using the HTBI primer set) targeted the TCR CDR3. Each CDR3 protein is one row after TCRdb ran MiXCR on the multiplex PCR reads. The repertoire consists of some 690,000 distinct CDR3 sequences, with roughly 17% occurring once and the leading ten covering 15%. This clonotype was observed at least ten times. Antigen specificity is unknown. Patients having uncontrolled infection, another autoimmune disease, pregnancy or lactation were not included. Under 12 ml fresh peripheral blood yielded the PBMCs. Per the germline V gene, CDR1 is KGHSH and CDR2 is LQKENI. The CDR3 is made up of 13 amino acids. Trimming took 0 bases from V and 12 from J; bases not matched to a gene: 5.

This TCR derives from a man aged 45-65 years with Graves' hyperthyroidism. Specimen: blood. This chain links TRBV18 with TRBJ2-1, with 7 bases identical to TRBD2. The CDR3 sequence is CASSPPRRGGQFF. In DNA form, the CDR3 reads TGTGCCAGCTCACCACCGAGGCGCGGGGGGCAGTTCTTC.